The 18 T cell receptor beta chains below were found in one sample sequenced in a study of tumor-infiltrating lymphocytes in primary liver carcinoma. Between roughly 17 and 33 mg of unsorted bulk tissue served as the source from which RNA and DNA were co-extracted. With approximately 470 ng total RNA as template and a constant-region primer, TCR beta cDNA was made. Each TCR beta library was derived from three nested multiplex PCR rounds that employed slightly modified ARM-PCR. With TRBV1-TRBV30 forward primers and a C-beta reverse primer, the first two PCR rounds were run for nine to eleven cycles each. TCRdb ran MiXCR on the multiplex PCR reads and lists one entry per CDR3 protein. The sample lists roughly 190,000 distinct CDR3 sequences; 70% to 90% were seen once. Source material: tumor tissue from primary liver carcinoma. The receptors were gathered from a man aged 35-49 years with primary liver carcinoma and hepatitis B virus infection.

In regard to this clonotype: The junction and the germline gene differ at one end; a read error may be behind it. The rearrangement joins TRBV11-2 to TRBJ2-5; a possible D gene is TRBD2 (5 bases). The CDR3 spans 12 residues. Looked up from germline, CDR1 is SGHAT and CDR2 is FQNNGV. CDR3 residues: CTSSLEGVAHYF. The CDR3, as DNA: TGTACGAGCAGTCTAGAGGGTGTGGCCCATTACTTC.

A word on this clonotype: A much larger clone differs from this one at a single base, so this may be a read error. DNA for the CDR3: TGTGCCAGCAGCTATGTTAACAATGAGCAGCTCTTC. As protein: CASSYVNNEQLF. This chain joins TRBV7-9 and TRBJ2-1; D unresolved. The CDR3 has 12 residues. Germline values: CDR1 SEHNR, CDR2 FQNEAQ (reference sequence).

Comments on this clonotype: The CDR3 end shows no conserved phenylalanine or tryptophan, and so a read error is likely. In nucleotides, the CDR3 is TGTGCCAGCAGCCCCTCACAGGGGATGCAGCCCCAGCATTAT. Translation gives CASSPSQGMQPQHY. The chain links TRBV6-1 to TRBJ1-5, with TRBD1 identical over 7 bases. The V gene's germline CDR1 is MNHNS and CDR2 SASEGT. V shed 6 bases and J 7 bases; nucleotides not matched to a gene: 9. The CDR3 runs to 14 residues.

This clonotype has only a few counts. V usage is TRBV9 and J usage is TRBJ2-7, with D possibly TRBD1 on 7 matching bases. The germline V gene has CDR1 SGDLS and CDR2 YYNGEE. Trimming left V 3 bases short and J 6 bases short, with 10 bases between. CDR3 length: 12 amino acids. CDR3: CASSAQGGEQYF. DNA for the CDR3: TGTGCCAGCAGCGCTCAGGGGGGCGAGCAGTACTTC.

Note on this clonotype: Its ends do not fully match the called genes, so a read error is possible. The CDR3 region has the DNA TGTGCCAGCAGCTCCGGGGCCCGCTCAGATACGCAGAATTTT. Protein sequence: CASSSGARSDTQNF. The chain recombines TRBV6-2 or TRBV6-3 with TRBJ2-3; D tentatively fits TRBD1 or TRBD2 (5 bases each). The CDR3 loop spans 14 amino acids. Per the germline V gene, CDR1 is MNHEY and CDR2 is SVGEGT.

In regard to this clonotype: A single base separates this from a much larger clone, so it may be a read error. The chain is built from TRBV12-3 or TRBV12-4 and TRBJ1-2; D may be TRBD1 (5 bases). There are 14 residues in the CDR3. In DNA form, the CDR3 reads TGTGTCAGCAGCCCCTCGGGGACTAACTATGGCCACACCTTC. Translating it yields CVSSPSGTNYGHTF.

The chain has TRBV11-2 and TRBJ2-5, with D possibly TRBD2 on 5 matching bases. Germline-derived CDR1 and CDR2 are SGHAT and FQNNGV. The CDR3 is 15 amino acids. Between the trimmed V and J ends, which lost 6 bases and 4 bases, there was a span of 18 bases. CDR3 residues: CASSRWTGPTETQYF. In nucleotides, the CDR3 is TGTGCCAGCAGTCGTTGGACTGGTCCTACAGAGACCCAGTACTTC.

CDR3: CASSPQGRGLVGQFF. The DNA of the CDR3 is TGCGCCAGCAGCCCCCAGGGTCGGGGGTTGGTTGGGCAGTTCTTC. The chain recombines TRBV4-3 with TRBJ2-1, with D maybe TRBD2 (6 bases). In germline, CDR1 is LGHNA, CDR2 YSLEER. V was cut by 4 bases and J by 12 bases, with 22 bases left in between. There are 15 residues in the CDR3.

A note on this clonotype: The junction differs from germline at one of its ends, possibly a read error. V usage is TRBV5-6 and J usage is TRBJ2-5; weak D call: TRBD2 (5 bases). Germline V lookup: CDR1 SGHDT, CDR2 YYEEEE. The CDR3 is made up of 14 amino acids. CDR3: CVSSSKTWGETEYF. CDR3 sequence (DNA): TGTGTCAGCAGCTCGAAGACTTGGGGAGAGACCGAGTACTTC.

This clonotype was recorded only once. The chain joins TRBV28 to TRBJ2-4; a weak D match, TRBD2 (5 bases). V was trimmed by 10 bases and J by 6 bases, leaving 22 bases between them. The CDR3 is made up of 15 amino acids. CDR1 and CDR2 (germline): MDHEN, SYDVKM. CDR3 nucleotide sequence: TGTGCCACCCTCCCGATCGGTGGAGGAATAAACATTCAGTACTTC. It yields the protein CATLPIGGGINIQYF.

As for this clonotype: This may be a read error: a much more frequent sequence differs by one nucleotide. CDR3 sequence (DNA): TGTACCAGCAGCTTGGTGACAGGGAAAGAGACCCAGTACTTC. Its protein product is CTSSLVTGKETQYF. The chain joins TRBV5-4 to TRBJ2-5; 7 nucleotides agree with TRBD1. The CDR3 has 14 amino acids. CDR1 and CDR2 (germline): SGHNT, YYREEE (reference sequence).

Notes on this clonotype: Compared with germline, one end of the junction differs, possibly owing to a read error. The V gene is TRBV4-2, the J gene TRBJ1-2, with a tentative D call TRBD1 (5 bases). Germline CDR1 is LGHNA and CDR2 is YNFKEQ. This CDR3 is built from 14 residues. The CDR3 here is CARSQEVRSRGYTF. CDR3 coding DNA: TGTGCCAGAAGCCAAGAAGTAAGGTCTCGGGGCTATACGTTC.

With respect to this clonotype: One junction end disagrees with the germline gene, perhaps due to a read error. J is TRBJ1-1 and V is TRBV6-2 or TRBV6-3; D possibly corresponds to TRBD1 (5 bases). Germline V gene lookup returns CDR1 MNHEY and CDR2 SVGEGT. The CDR3 extends over 14 amino acids. Here the CDR3 reads CASSPPRAGTEASF. CDR3 DNA sequence: TGTGCCAGCAGTCCCCCCAGGGCAGGCACCGAAGCTTCCTTT.

Note on this clonotype: This may stem from a read error, because a much larger clone lies one nucleotide away. The chain has TRBV28 and TRBJ2-7; D not resolved. The V gene's germline CDR1 is MDHEN and CDR2 SYDVKM. This CDR3 is 12 amino acids long. The V and J ends lost 5 bases and 6 bases respectively, with 11 bases between them. The CDR3 protein is CASSGVGSEQYF. DNA of the CDR3: TGTGCCAGCAGTGGAGTAGGTTCCGAGCAGTACTTC.

Notes on this clonotype: This may stem from a read error, because a much larger clone lies one nucleotide away. CDR3 nucleotides: TGCGCCAGCAGTCGTGAGGGCCAAACCTACGAGCGGTACTTC. Protein product: CASSREGQTYERYF. This sequence joins TRBV5-1 and TRBJ2-7; weak D call: TRBD2 (5 bases). The germline V gene has CDR1 SGHRS and CDR2 YFSETQ. The CDR3 is 14 amino acids.

Note on this clonotype: Relative to the germline gene, one junction end is altered; a read error may explain this. CDR3 region: CANSSSRDSSYQHYF. CDR3 coding DNA: TGTGCCAACAGCTCATCCCGGGACTCCTCCTACCAGCATTACTTC. The chain combines TRBV11-1 with TRBJ2-7; TRBD2 is a possible D gene (6 bases). Germline values: CDR1 SGHAT, CDR2 FQDESV (reference sequence). This CDR3 region has 15 residues.

About this clonotype: Because the CDR3 is missing its conserved closing phenylalanine or tryptophan, this is likely a read error. In DNA form, the CDR3 reads TGTGCCTGGAGTGCAAGGGTGTTGAATCAGCCACAGCATTAT. As protein: CAWSARVLNQPQHY. The J gene is TRBJ1-5, the V gene TRBV30; D gene uncertain. The CDR3 is 14 residues long. Germline loops: CDR1 GTSNPN, CDR2 SVGIG (reference sequence).

In the case of this clonotype: Compared with germline, one end of the junction differs, possibly owing to a read error. The V gene is TRBV5-4, the J gene TRBJ2-1, with 8 nucleotides matching TRBD2. CDR3 length: 16 residues. The germline V gene encodes CDR1 SGHNT and CDR2 YYREEE (reference sequence). CDR3 DNA sequence: TGTACCAGCGCCATGGCGAGCGGGAGCGGTTACAATGAGCAGTTCTTC. Translating it yields CTSAMASGSGYNEQFF.